The 21 T cell receptor beta chains presented below share a single source sample, sequenced in a study of blood T cell repertoires in COVID-19 (dated by TCRdb to the early 2020s). Library creation used the immunoSEQ multiplex PCR assay. In its TCRdb copy, this immuneACCESS table keeps in-frame sequences only and misses some clones. Where compared with another copy, unresolved V genes explain less than half of these, and the others have no known cause. The sample records 400,000 or so clones, approximately 90% of which are singletons. The ten largest clones add up to around 0.92% of the sample. Sequencing was carried out using peripheral blood. The source of these receptors is a man aged 18 to 35 with COVID-19, enrolled during active disease.

The V gene is TRBV5-6, the J gene TRBJ2-7; D uncertain. In germline, CDR1 is SGHDT, CDR2 YYEEEE. V lost 0 bases and J lost 7, with 8 bases in between. This CDR3 contains 12 residues. Written as DNA, the CDR3 is TGTGCCAGCAGCTTGGGTCCACTTGAGCAGTACTTC. It codes for CASSLGPLEQYF.

The rearrangement uses TRBV20-1 and TRBJ1-5, with D unclear. The CDR3 has 12 residues. Germline V gene lookup returns CDR1 DFQATT and CDR2 SNEGSKA (reference sequence). V lost 3 bases and J 5 bases, leaving 8 bases between the germline ends. The CDR3 is CSASGGHQPQHF. The DNA of the CDR3 is TGCAGTGCTAGTGGCGGGCATCAGCCCCAGCATTTT.

The rearrangement links TRBV27 to TRBJ2-7; D might be TRBD2 (5 bases). Per germline, CDR1 MNHEY and CDR2 SMNVEV (reference sequence). V lost 5 bases and J 2 bases, leaving 16 bases between the germline ends. CDR3 length: 15 residues. CDR3 loop: CASSPPFSGAYEQYF. CDR3 sequence (DNA): TGTGCCAGCAGTCCCCCCTTTTCCGGGGCCTACGAGCAGTACTTC.

This chain connects TRBV29-1 to TRBJ1-1; the D gene is possibly TRBD1 (5 bases). V was clipped by 8 bases and J by 5 bases, with 15 bases between them. The CDR3 spans 12 residues. Germline V gene sequence: CDR1 SQVTM, CDR2 ANQGSEA. CDR3 region: CSTRSGGTEAFF. The DNA for the CDR3 is TGCAGCACCAGGTCGGGGGGAACTGAAGCTTTCTTT.

This sequence joins TRBV23-1 and TRBJ2-3, with a possible D match to TRBD1 (6 bases). TRBV23-1 is an open reading frame, and its role is uncertain. The CDR3 length is 15 residues. Trimming shortened V by 2 bases and J by 3 bases, and 12 bases separated the two germline ends. The CDR3 DNA reads TGCGCCAGCAGTCAAAAGGGGGAGATTACAGATACGCAGTATTTT. Translating it yields CASSQKGEITDTQYF.

The chain has TRBV6-5 and TRBJ1-5; maybe TRBD1 (6 bases). Trimming pared 6 bases from V and 3 bases from J, leaving 15 bases between. The CDR3 has 15 amino acids. The germline CDR1 and CDR2 sequences are MNHEY and SVGAGI. CDR3 sequence (DNA): TGTGCCAGCAGGGACGGGACAAGATTCAATCAGCCCCAGCATTTT. Translating gives CASRDGTRFNQPQHF.

V is TRBV2 and J is TRBJ2-2, with 7 bases identical to TRBD2. The CDR3 has 14 amino acids. CDR1 and CDR2 from the germline V gene are SNHLY and FYNNEI. V was pared by 8 bases and J by 7 bases, with 10 bases of the junction left unmatched. CDR3 coding DNA: TGTGCCAGCCGTAGACTAGCTGTTGGCGGGGAGCTGTTTTTT. It encodes CASRRLAVGGELFF.

Only a few counts were recorded for this clone. V is TRBV7-2 and J is TRBJ2-3, with 14 bases lining up with TRBD2. There are 16 residues in the CDR3. The trim removed 0 bases at V and 8 bases at J, leaving 4 bases unmatched. CDR1 and CDR2 (germline): SGHTA, FQGNSA. This chain's CDR3 is CASSLASGTSGGTQYF. DNA of the CDR3: TGTGCCAGCAGCTTAGCCTCCGGGACTAGCGGGGGTACGCAGTATTTT.

The rearrangement links TRBV29-1 to TRBJ2-1; 7 bases match TRBD2. Losses at the gene ends were 4 bases for V and 15 bases for J; bases not matched to a gene: 9. CDR1 is SQVTM and CDR2 is ANQGSEA in the germline V gene. The CDR3 totals 11 residues. DNA of the CDR3: TGCAGCGTTGCCCTAAAACTAGCGATGTTCTTC. Translation: CSVALKLAMFF.

V is TRBV6-4 and J is TRBJ2-7; D is unclear. Trimming cost V 7 bases and J 1 base, with 11 bases left between them. The CDR3 covers 13 residues. CDR1 and CDR2 (germline): MRHNA, SNTAGT. The CDR3 here is CASTRLESYEQYF. CDR3 coding DNA: TGTGCCAGCACCAGACTTGAATCCTACGAGCAGTACTTC.

This clone has more than one count but fewer than ten. V gene TRBV7-9 combines with J gene TRBJ1-2; no definite D call. V was pared by 3 bases and J by 8 bases, with 10 bases between. Looked up from germline, CDR1 is SEHNR and CDR2 is FQNEAQ (reference sequence). This CDR3 region has 12 residues. Here the CDR3 reads CASSFREVGYTF. The CDR3 DNA reads as TGTGCCAGCAGCTTTCGTGAGGTCGGCTACACCTTC.

This clone has a single count. The chain uses TRBV18 and TRBJ2-3; D is possibly TRBD1 (6 bases). Germline CDR1 is KGHSH and CDR2 is LQKENI. The CDR3 runs 12 residues. V shed 5 bases and J shed 10 bases, with 13 bases lying between them. In nucleotides, the CDR3 is TGTGCCAGCTCAGACAGGCCGGGGTCGCAGTATTTT. Protein: CASSDRPGSQYF.

The gene calls are TRBV7-3 and TRBJ1-2; maybe TRBD1 (5 bases). V was cut by 1 base and J by 2 bases, with 14 bases left in between. The V gene's germline CDR1 is SGHTA and CDR2 FQGTGA. This CDR3 region has 16 residues. CDR3 amino acids: CASSLKVQTDNYGYTF. The CDR3 nucleotides are TGTGCCAGCAGCTTAAAAGTCCAGACAGACAACTATGGCTACACCTTC. Complete variable domain (other parts from reference TRBV7-3 and TRBJ1-2): GAGVSQTPSNKVTEKGKYVELRCDPISGHTALYWYRQSLGQGPEFLIYFQGTGAADDSGLPNDRFFAVRPEGSVSTLKIQRTERGDSAVYLCASSLKVQTDNYGYTFGSGTRLTVV.

The rearrangement joins TRBV5-5 to TRBJ1-5; a possible D gene is TRBD1 (6 bases). V lost 0 bases and J lost 0, with 10 bases in between. Per germline, CDR1 SGHKS and CDR2 YYEKEE (reference sequence). This CDR3 has 16 residues. CDR3 bases: TGTGCCAGCAGCTTGGGTAAGGGGGATAGCAATCAGCCCCAGCATTTT. This codes for CASSLGKGDSNQPQHF.

The sample holds one count of this clone. This chain uses TRBV3-1 (or the pseudogene TRBV3-2) with TRBJ1-6; D remains ambiguous. V was cut by 5 bases and J by 3 bases, with 11 bases left in between. The CDR3 is 15 residues long. Germline CDR1 LGHDT, CDR2 YNNKEL (reference sequence). The CDR3 protein is CASSASEIYNSPLHF. Here the CDR3 DNA reads TGTGCCAGCAGCGCCTCTGAGATCTATAATTCACCCCTCCACTTT.

This chain joins TRBV5-4 and TRBJ1-1; 7 nucleotides align to TRBD1. With V trimmed by 4 bases and J by 4 bases, 7 bases remained unmatched. Germline V CDR1 and CDR2: SGHNT, YYREEE (reference sequence). The CDR3 is 14 amino acids. The CDR3 sequence is CASSPDRVGTEAFF. The CDR3 DNA is TGTGCCAGCAGCCCCGACAGGGTAGGCACTGAAGCTTTCTTT.

The chain uses TRBV5-4 and TRBJ2-3; 8 positions agree with TRBD1. Unmatched junction bases numbered 11, after V lost 2 bases and J lost 3 bases. Germline values: CDR1 SGHNT, CDR2 YYREEE (reference sequence). This CDR3 is 17 amino acids long. For the CDR3, the DNA is TGTGCCAGCAGCTTAACACGGCAGGGGGCGGGAACAGATACGCAGTATTTT. Its translation is CASSLTRQGAGTDTQYF.

V is TRBV10-2 and J is TRBJ2-1; possibly TRBD2 for D (6 bases). The V gene's germline CDR1 is WSHSY and CDR2 SAAADI. The CDR3 has 14 amino acids. Between the trimmed V and J ends, which lost 5 bases and 4 bases, there was a span of 12 bases. The CDR3 DNA sequence: TGCGCCAGCAGTCCGGCGGGGACTTACAATGAGCAGTTCTTC. Encoded protein: CASSPAGTYNEQFF.

The chain has TRBV11-2 and TRBJ2-2; D is possibly TRBD2 (5 bases). V was cut by 5 bases and J by 0 bases, with 19 bases left in between. The germline gives CDR1 SGHAT, CDR2 FQNNGV. This CDR3 spans 18 amino acids. Here the CDR3 reads CASSPFSTGGPNTGELFF. DNA for the CDR3: TGTGCCAGCAGCCCGTTTAGCACCGGAGGCCCGAACACCGGGGAGCTGTTTTTT.

This clone was observed a handful of times. The V and J genes are TRBV30 and TRBJ2-5; TRBD2 aligns across 8 bases. V lost 2 bases to trimming and J lost 4 bases; unmatched junction nucleotides: 6. The CDR3 has 14 amino acids. Germline CDR1 GTSNPN, CDR2 SVGIG (reference sequence). This CDR3 is CAWSTGLATETQYF. Here the CDR3 DNA reads TGTGCCTGGAGTACCGGACTAGCAACAGAGACCCAGTACTTC.

The chain recombines TRBV21-1 with TRBJ1-6. TRBV21-1 represents a pseudogene. This CDR3 region has 12 residues. In DNA form, the CDR3 reads TGTGCCAGCAGCCCCGGTGGTTCACCCCTCCACTTT. Translating it yields CASSPGGSPLHF.